One sample yielded the 22 T cell receptor beta chains listed below, sequenced in a study of human thymus T cells. Libraries were prepared by immunoSEQ multiplex PCR; TCRdb keeps only in-frame clonotypes and omits some of them. The repertoire consists of some 50,000 clones, with roughly 94% occurring once and the leading ten covering approximately 0.17%. The sequencing input was blood. The receptors here all came from a girl less than two years old with a congenital heart defect but otherwise immunologically healthy.

This clone is a singleton in its sample. The rearrangement uses TRBV28 and TRBJ2-7; tentative D call: TRBD2 (5 bases). The CDR3 is 15 residues long. Germline V lookup: CDR1 MDHEN, CDR2 SYDVKM. Trimming removed 5 bases from V and 4 bases from J, with 18 bases in between. CDR3 coding DNA: TGTGCCAGCAGTCCGGACTCTCTGGGTATTTACGAGCAGTACTTC. Amino acids: CASSPDSLGIYEQYF.

The rearrangement links TRBV21-1 to TRBJ2-7; the listed D gene, TRBD2, was not tested against the DNA. TRBV21-1 constitutes a pseudogene. This CDR3 spans 15 amino acids. The CDR3 sequence: CASSKLAGGGHEQYF. CDR3 in DNA: TGTGCCAGCAGCAAACTAGCGGGAGGAGGCCACGAGCAGTACTTC.

The chain joins TRBV6-5 to TRBJ2-7, with a possible D match to TRBD2 (6 bases). Germline V CDR1 and CDR2: MNHEY, SVGAGI. V shed 6 bases and J shed 7 bases, with 22 bases lying between them. This CDR3 has 15 residues. The CDR3: CASSPQATGVKEQYF. CDR3 in DNA: TGTGCCAGCAGCCCCCAGGCGACGGGAGTGAAAGAGCAGTACTTC.

The rearrangement links TRBV30 to TRBJ2-3; no definite D call. The V end lost 1 base, the J end lost 3 bases, and 8 bases lay between the germline ends. The CDR3 consists of 13 residues. CDR1 and CDR2 from the germline V gene are GTSNPN and SVGIG (reference sequence). DNA of the CDR3: TGTGCCTGGAGTGGTGCAGGAACAGATACGCAGTATTTT. Amino acid sequence: CAWSGAGTDTQYF.

This rearrangement joins TRBV28 to TRBJ2-3; D unclear. The V end was cut by 2 bases, the J end by 2 bases, with 11 bases between. Germline V lookup: CDR1 MDHEN, CDR2 SYDVKM. CDR3 size: 15 residues. CDR3 bases: TGTGCCAGCAGTTTACGCAGGCCCAACACAGATACGCAGTATTTT. Protein product: CASSLRRPNTDTQYF.

The chain recombines TRBV5-1 with TRBJ1-3, with D unresolved. Trimming removed 4 bases from V and 0 bases from J, with 14 bases in between. The CDR3 sequence is 16 residues long. The germline V gene has CDR1 SGHRS and CDR2 YFSETQ. In DNA form, the CDR3 reads TGCGCCAGCAGCCCAAGCGGACCTGCCTCTGGAAACACCATATATTTT. Its translation: CASSPSGPASGNTIYF.

The genes are TRBV5-1 and TRBJ2-1, with 9 bases fitting TRBD1. Germline CDR1 SGHRS, CDR2 YFSETQ. The J segment lost 4 bases and the V segment lost 6 bases, leaving 5 bases of the junction unmatched. The CDR3 contains 14 residues. DNA for the CDR3: TGCGCCAGCAACGACAGGGGGAATTACAATGAGCAGTTCTTC. Encoded protein: CASNDRGNYNEQFF.

The chain employs TRBV6-5 and TRBJ1-2, with TRBD1 matching 10 bases. This CDR3 is 15 amino acids long. Looked up from germline, CDR1 is MNHEY and CDR2 is SVGAGI. Trimming took 5 bases from V and 3 from J; bases not matched to a gene: 6. The chain's CDR3 is CASSRRGQGYYGYTF. In nucleotides, the CDR3 is TGTGCCAGCAGTCGCCGGGGACAGGGGTACTATGGCTACACCTTC.

This chain uses TRBV19 with TRBJ2-7, with D uncertain. Trimming stripped 0 bases from V and 3 bases from J, with 9 bases between. The germline CDR1 and CDR2 sequences are LNHDA and SQIVND (reference sequence). This CDR3 region has 14 residues. In nucleotides, the CDR3 is TGTGCCAGTAGTATAGACTACTTCGTCTACGAGCAGTACTTC. It yields the protein CASSIDYFVYEQYF.

The V gene is TRBV6-6, the J gene TRBJ2-5; D is possibly TRBD1 or TRBD2 (5 bases each). In germline, CDR1 is MNHNY, CDR2 SVGAGI (reference sequence). The CDR3 totals 15 residues. V lost 2 bases and J 4 bases, leaving 14 bases between the germline ends. CDR3 region: CASSYRGGGPETQYF. CDR3 bases: TGTGCCAGCAGTTACCGGGGCGGTGGCCCAGAGACCCAGTACTTC.

V and J are TRBV6-5 and TRBJ1-2; D is undetermined. The CDR3 has 14 amino acids. In germline, CDR1 is MNHEY, CDR2 SVGAGI. Trimming stripped 0 bases from V and 2 bases from J, with 7 bases between. The CDR3 region has the DNA TGTGCCAGCAGTTACTCGAGCGGGAACTATGGCTACACCTTC. Amino acid sequence: CASSYSSGNYGYTF.

This clone was observed once. The J gene is TRBJ2-7, the V gene TRBV6-1; possibly TRBD1 for D (6 bases). Trimming took 6 bases from V and 2 from J, leaving 11 bases between them. This CDR3 is 13 amino acids long. Germline V gene data show CDR1 as MNHNS and CDR2 as SASEGT. The CDR3 nucleotides read TGTGCCAGCAGCCACAGGGAAACCTACGAGCAGTACTTC. Translated, it gives CASSHRETYEQYF.

This chain uses TRBV15 with TRBJ2-5, with D uncertain. The germline CDR1 and CDR2 sequences are LNHNV and YYDKDF (reference sequence). Trimming took 0 bases from V and 4 from J, leaving 12 bases between them. The CDR3 loop spans 15 amino acids. In DNA form, the CDR3 reads TGTGCCACCAGCAGAGATCCCCTAGGGCGAGAGACCCAGTACTTC. It codes for CATSRDPLGRETQYF. The entire variable domain, with the rest obtained from reference TRBV15 and TRBJ2-5, is as follows: DAMVIQNPRYQVTQFGKPVTLSCSQTLNHNVMYWYQQKSSQAPKLLFHYYDKDFNNEADTPDNFQSRRPNTSFCFLDIRSPGLGDTAMYLCATSRDPLGRETQYFGPGTRLLVL.

V is TRBV27 and J is TRBJ2-1, with 7 bases identical to TRBD2. After removal of 5 bases from V and 5 bases from J, the junction contained 9 bases not matched to a gene. This CDR3 contains 15 residues. Germline V gene data show CDR1 as MNHEY and CDR2 as SMNVEV (reference sequence). CDR3 residues: CASSLSGTLHNEQFF. In DNA form, the CDR3 reads TGTGCCAGCAGTCTCAGCGGGACCCTACACAATGAGCAGTTCTTC.

This chain links TRBV4-2 with TRBJ1-1; D is unresolved. This CDR3 spans 15 amino acids. The germline CDR1 and CDR2 sequences are LGHNA and YNFKEQ. V lost 1 base and J lost 1, with 10 bases in between. For the CDR3, the DNA is TGTGCCAGCAGCCAAGCTAGCCTAAGGAACACTGAAGCTTTCTTT. Encoded protein: CASSQASLRNTEAFF.

The V call is TRBV2, the J call TRBJ2-5; D perhaps matches TRBD1 (6 bases). Trimming took off 4 bases at V and 5 bases at J, with 14 bases between the two ends. This CDR3 has 14 residues. CDR1 is SNHLY, CDR2 FYNNEI, per germline. CDR3 sequence reads: CASSVLGGMETQYF. The CDR3 DNA follows: TGTGCCAGCAGTGTGCTAGGGGGTATGGAGACCCAGTACTTC.

This chain joins TRBV27 and TRBJ2-1; D may be TRBD1 (6 bases). Germline-derived CDR1 and CDR2 are MNHEY and SMNVEV (reference sequence). The length of the CDR3 is 13 residues. V was pared by 3 bases and J by 7 bases, with 10 bases between. The CDR3: CASSFGGPNEQFF. CDR3 nucleotides: TGTGCCAGCAGTTTTGGGGGCCCTAATGAGCAGTTCTTC.

The rearrangement joins TRBV30 to TRBJ1-4; no definite D call. In germline, CDR1 is GTSNPN, CDR2 SVGIG (reference sequence). V was cut by 8 bases and J by 7 bases, with 26 bases left in between. CDR3 length: 16 residues. The CDR3 sequence: CAAEPGEGKFREKLFF. In nucleotides, the CDR3 is TGTGCCGCCGAACCCGGAGAAGGGAAGTTTCGTGAAAAACTGTTTTTT.

This chain joins TRBV4-1 and TRBJ1-1; perhaps TRBD1 as D (5 bases). The CDR3 runs 13 residues. Germline CDR1 is MGHRA and CDR2 is YSYEKL. Trimming pared 4 bases from V and 11 bases from J, leaving 17 bases between. The CDR3 loop is CASSPSAGPEAFF. The CDR3 DNA is TGCGCCAGCAGCCCCAGTGCAGGGCCCGAGGCTTTCTTT.

The rearrangement links TRBV11-2 to TRBJ2-3, with no clear D. V was shortened by 0 bases and J by 2 bases, with 9 bases between the two germline ends. Germline loops: CDR1 SGHAT, CDR2 FQNNGV. The CDR3 has 15 residues. The CDR3 sequence is CASSLEGRITDTQYF. As DNA, the CDR3 is TGTGCCAGCAGCTTAGAGGGCAGGATCACAGATACGCAGTATTTT.

CDR3 loop: CASSLASGRGETQYF. DNA for the CDR3: TGTGCCAGCAGCTTGGCGTCAGGAAGAGGAGAGACCCAGTACTTC. The genes are TRBV5-5 and TRBJ2-5, with D hard to call. CDR1 SGHKS and CDR2 YYEKEE come from the germline V gene (reference sequence). This CDR3 is 15 amino acids long. V was cut by 0 bases and J by 4 bases, with 13 bases left in between.

This chain links TRBV7-3 with TRBJ2-1; 8 bases line up with TRBD2. Germline V gene sequence: CDR1 SGHTA, CDR2 FQGTGA. The CDR3 extends over 17 amino acids. The V and J ends lost 5 bases and 9 bases, in that order; junction bases with no gene match: 18. DNA for the CDR3: TGTGCCAGCAGCCCCCTGGATACTAGCGGATTTGGTAGTGAGCAGTTCTTC. Its translation is CASSPLDTSGFGSEQFF.